This T cell receptor beta chain comes out of a study of T cell responses to AZD1222 COVID-19 vaccine. Study-wide background: Pooling covered second doses at about 4 or about 12 weeks. Study-wide results and limits: Among AZD1222 vaccinees, only six or seven were seropositive at baseline. A rise in Spike-specific TCR breadth and depth followed two AZD1222 doses.

As concerns this clone: The antigen is not known.

Assay: immunoSEQ multiplex PCR; the TCRdb copy retains only in-frame clones and omits some. This sample has over 110,000 clones; about 92% occur once, and the top ten carry around 5.1%. The V and J ends lost 10 bases and 1 base respectively, with 14 bases between them. This CDR3 spans 13 amino acids. The germline V gene has CDR1 SGHNT and CDR2 YYREEE (reference sequence). The sequence came from an adult in good health. The genes are TRBV5-4 and TRBJ2-5; a possible D gene is TRBD1 (6 bases). Sequences were derived from peripheral blood, sampled on day 0 of AZD1222 vaccination. The DNA for the CDR3 is TGTGCCTGCCAAGGACAGACCCAAGAGACCCAGTACTTC. The encoded protein is CACQGQTQETQYF.